This T cell receptor (beta chain) was recorded in a study of blood T cell repertoires in COVID-19. Profiled with immunoSEQ multiplex PCR; TCRdb holds only in-frame clones, not every one. The data contain 250,000 to 350,000 clones, roughly 84% of them singletons. This CDR3 is built from 13 residues. Deletions cut 1 base from V and 4 bases from J, with 7 bases between. Looked up from germline, CDR1 is SGHAT and CDR2 is FQNNGV. Sequencing was carried out using peripheral blood. This receptor was identified in a human donor with COVID-19, enrolled during active disease. The donor label of this sample is uncertain. The rearrangement links TRBV11-2 to TRBJ1-1, with D unresolved. Written as DNA, the CDR3 is TGTGCCAGCAGCTTAGGGAGGGTCACTGAAGCTTTCTTT. Translated, it gives CASSLGRVTEAFF. Full variable domain (outside the CDR3, taken from reference TRBV11-2 and TRBJ1-1): EAGVAQSPRYKIIEKRQSVAFWCNPISGHATLYWYQQILGQGPKLLIQFQNNGVVDDSQLPKDRFSAERLKGVDSTLKIQPAKLEDSAVYLCASSLGRVTEAFFGQGTRLTVV.